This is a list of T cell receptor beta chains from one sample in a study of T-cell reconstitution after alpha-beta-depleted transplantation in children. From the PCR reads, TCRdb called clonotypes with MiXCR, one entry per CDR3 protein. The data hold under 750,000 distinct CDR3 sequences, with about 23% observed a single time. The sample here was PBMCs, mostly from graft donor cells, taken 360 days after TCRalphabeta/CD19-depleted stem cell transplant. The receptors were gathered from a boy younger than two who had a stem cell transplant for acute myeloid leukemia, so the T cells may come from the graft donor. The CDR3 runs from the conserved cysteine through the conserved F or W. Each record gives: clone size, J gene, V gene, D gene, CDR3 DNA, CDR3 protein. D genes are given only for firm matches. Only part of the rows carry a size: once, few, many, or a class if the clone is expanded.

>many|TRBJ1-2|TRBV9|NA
TGTGCCAGCAGCGTAGACCGGACAGATACTAACTATGGCTACACCTTC
CASSVDRTDTNYGYTF
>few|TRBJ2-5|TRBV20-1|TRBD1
TGCAGTGCTAGTGGACAGGGGATAGAGACCCAGTACTTC
CSASGQGIETQYF
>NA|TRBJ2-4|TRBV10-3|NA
TGTGCCATCAGTGAGGGGAACATTCAGTACTTC
CAISEGNIQYF
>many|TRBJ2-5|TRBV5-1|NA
TGCGCCAGCAGCTTGGTGGTCACTGGCACCGGGCAGTACTTC
CASSLVVTGTGQYF
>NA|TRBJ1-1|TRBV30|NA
TGTGCCTGGAGTGTATACCCAAGCAGAGGGGGTGCTTTCTTT
CAWSVYPSRGGAFF
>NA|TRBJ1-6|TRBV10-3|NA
TGTGCCATCAGGCCCACACTAACAGGGTACGGTGGGTCACCCCTCCACTTT
CAIRPTLTGYGGSPLHF
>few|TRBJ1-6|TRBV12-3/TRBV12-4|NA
TGTGCCAGCAGTTCGGGACTCCTGAGCTCCTATAATTCACCCCTCCACTTT
CASSSGLLSSYNSPLHF
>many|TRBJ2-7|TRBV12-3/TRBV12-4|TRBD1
TGTGCCAGCACCCCCGGGACAGGGTACTACGAGCAGTACTTC
CASTPGTGYYEQYF
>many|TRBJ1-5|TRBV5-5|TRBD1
TGTGCCAGCAGCCCGGACAGGTTGGCTCAGCCCCAGCATTTT
CASSPDRLAQPQHF
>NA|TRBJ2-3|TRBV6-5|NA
TGTGCCAGCAAACGTCGCGCTCCTAGCACAGATACGCAGTATTTT
CASKRRAPSTDTQYF
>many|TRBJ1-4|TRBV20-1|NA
TGCAGTGCTATGGGACATCTTAATGAAAAACTGTTTTTT
CSAMGHLNEKLFF
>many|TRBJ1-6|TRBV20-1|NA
TGCAGTGCTTCCCCCAAGGGCCCCTCACCCCTCCACTTT
CSASPKGPSPLHF
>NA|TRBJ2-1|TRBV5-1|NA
TGCGCCAGCAGCAACCTCGGTGGGCACCGCTCCTACAATGAGCAGTTCTTC
CASSNLGGHRSYNEQFF
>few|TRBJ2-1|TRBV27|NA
TGTGCCAGCAGTTTAGGACCCAGGGACCCGTACAATGAGCAGTTCTTC
CASSLGPRDPYNEQFF
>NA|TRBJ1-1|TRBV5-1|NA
TGCGCCAGCAGCTTGCCGGGGTCGGGGAACACTGAAGCTTTCTTT
CASSLPGSGNTEAFF
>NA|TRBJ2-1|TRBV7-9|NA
TGTGCCAGCAGTCCCCCGGCCACGAGCTCCTACAATGAGCAGTTCTTC
CASSPPATSSYNEQFF
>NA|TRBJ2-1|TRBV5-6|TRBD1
TGTGCCAGCAGCCCCGGGACAGTCTACAATGAGCAGTTCTTC
CASSPGTVYNEQFF
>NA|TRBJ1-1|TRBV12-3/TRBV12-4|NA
TGTGCCAGCCATTCCCTCGGCACTGAAGCTTTCTTT
CASHSLGTEAFF
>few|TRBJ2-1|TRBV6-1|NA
TGTGCCAGCCCCCCGACCGGGCAAAGGGGTGAGCAGTTCTTC
CASPPTGQRGEQFF
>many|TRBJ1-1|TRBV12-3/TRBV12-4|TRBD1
TGTGCCAGCAGTTCGGTGGGACAGGGGGCCCACACTGAAGCTTTCTTT
CASSSVGQGAHTEAFF